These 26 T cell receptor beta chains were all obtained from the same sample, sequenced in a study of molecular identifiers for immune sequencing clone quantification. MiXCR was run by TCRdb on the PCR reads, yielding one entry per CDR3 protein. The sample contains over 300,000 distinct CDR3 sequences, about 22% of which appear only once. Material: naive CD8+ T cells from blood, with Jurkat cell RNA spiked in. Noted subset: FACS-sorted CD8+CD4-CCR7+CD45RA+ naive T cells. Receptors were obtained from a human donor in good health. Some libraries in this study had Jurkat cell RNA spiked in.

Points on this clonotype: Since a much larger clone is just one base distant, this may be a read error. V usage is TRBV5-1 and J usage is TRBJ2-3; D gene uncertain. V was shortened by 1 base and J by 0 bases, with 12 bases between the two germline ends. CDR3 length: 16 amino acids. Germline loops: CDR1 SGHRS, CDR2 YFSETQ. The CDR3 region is CASSLNSRISTDTQYF. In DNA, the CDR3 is TGCGCCAGCAGCTTGAACTCGAGGATAAGCACAGATACGCAGTATTTT.

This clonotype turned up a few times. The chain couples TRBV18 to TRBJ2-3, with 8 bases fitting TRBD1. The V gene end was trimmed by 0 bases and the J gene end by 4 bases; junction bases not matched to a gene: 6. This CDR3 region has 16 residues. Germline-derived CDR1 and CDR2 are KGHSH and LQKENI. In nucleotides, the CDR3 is TGTGCCAGCTCACCACCGGACAGGGAAGAGGCAGATACGCAGTATTTT. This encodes CASSPPDREEADTQYF. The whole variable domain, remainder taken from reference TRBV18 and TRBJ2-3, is NAGVMQNPRHLVRRRGQEARLRCSPMKGHSHVYWYRQLPEEGLKFMVYLQKENIIDESGMPKERFSAEFPKEGPSILRIQQVVRGDSAAYFCASSPPDREEADTQYFGPGTRLTVL.

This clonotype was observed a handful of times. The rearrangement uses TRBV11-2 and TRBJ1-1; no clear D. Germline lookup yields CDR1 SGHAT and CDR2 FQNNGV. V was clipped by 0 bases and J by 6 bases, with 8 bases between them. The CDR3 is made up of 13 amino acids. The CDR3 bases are TGTGCCAGCAGCTTAGACCCGCGGGCTGAAGCTTTCTTT. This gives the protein CASSLDPRAEAFF.

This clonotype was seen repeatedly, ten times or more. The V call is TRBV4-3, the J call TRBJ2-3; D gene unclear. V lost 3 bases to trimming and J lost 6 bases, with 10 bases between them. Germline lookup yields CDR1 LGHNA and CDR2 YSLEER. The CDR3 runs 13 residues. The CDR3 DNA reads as TGCGCCAGCAGCCACTGGGAATCGGATACGCAGTATTTT. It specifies CASSHWESDTQYF.

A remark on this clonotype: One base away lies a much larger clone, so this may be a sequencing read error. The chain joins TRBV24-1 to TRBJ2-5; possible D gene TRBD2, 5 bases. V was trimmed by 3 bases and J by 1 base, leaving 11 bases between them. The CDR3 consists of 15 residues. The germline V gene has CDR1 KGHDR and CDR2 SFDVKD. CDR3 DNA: TGTGCCACCAGTGATCACGAGACTATCCAAGAGACCCAGTACTTC. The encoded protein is CATSDHETIQETQYF.

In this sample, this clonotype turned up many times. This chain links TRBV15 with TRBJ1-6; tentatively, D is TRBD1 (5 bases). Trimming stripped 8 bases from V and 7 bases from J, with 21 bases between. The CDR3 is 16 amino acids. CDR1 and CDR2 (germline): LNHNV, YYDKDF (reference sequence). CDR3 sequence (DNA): TGTGCCACCCAAGAGGGCCGGGCAAAGGGGAATTCACCCCTCCACTTT. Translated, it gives CATQEGRAKGNSPLHF. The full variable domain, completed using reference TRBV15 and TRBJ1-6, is DAMVIQNPRYQVTQFGKPVTLSCSQTLNHNVMYWYQQKSSQAPKLLFHYYDKDFNNEADTPDNFQSRRPNTSFCFLDIRSPGLGDTAMYLCATQEGRAKGNSPLHFGNGTRLTVT.

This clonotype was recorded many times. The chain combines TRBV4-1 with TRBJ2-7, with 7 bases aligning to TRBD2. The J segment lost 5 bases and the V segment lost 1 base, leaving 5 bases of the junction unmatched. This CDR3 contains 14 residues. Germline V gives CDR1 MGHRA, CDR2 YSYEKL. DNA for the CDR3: TGCGCCAGCAGCCAAGGACTAGCTGAAAACGAGCAGTACTTC. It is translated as CASSQGLAENEQYF.

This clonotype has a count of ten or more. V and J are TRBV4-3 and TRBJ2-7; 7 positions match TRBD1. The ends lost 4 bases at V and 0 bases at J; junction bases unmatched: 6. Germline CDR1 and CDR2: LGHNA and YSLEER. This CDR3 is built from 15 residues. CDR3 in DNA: TGCGCCAGCAGCCTTGGCCGGGACAGCTCCTACGAGCAGTACTTC. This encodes CASSLGRDSSYEQYF.

In DNA form, the CDR3 reads TGTGCCAGCTCACCAATTGGGGGCGCGGGCACCGAAGCTTTCTTT. Translation: CASSPIGGAGTEAFF. The chain joins TRBV18 to TRBJ1-1; D is possibly TRBD1 (6 bases). Deletions cut 2 bases from V and 8 bases from J, with 18 bases between. This CDR3 has 15 residues. In germline, CDR1 is KGHSH, CDR2 LQKENI.

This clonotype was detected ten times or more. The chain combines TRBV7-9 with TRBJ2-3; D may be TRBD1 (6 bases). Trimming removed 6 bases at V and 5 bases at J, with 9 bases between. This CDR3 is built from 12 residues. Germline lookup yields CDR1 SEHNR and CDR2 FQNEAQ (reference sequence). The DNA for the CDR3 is TGTGCCAGCAGAGGACAGCGAGATACGCAGTATTTT. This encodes CASRGQRDTQYF.

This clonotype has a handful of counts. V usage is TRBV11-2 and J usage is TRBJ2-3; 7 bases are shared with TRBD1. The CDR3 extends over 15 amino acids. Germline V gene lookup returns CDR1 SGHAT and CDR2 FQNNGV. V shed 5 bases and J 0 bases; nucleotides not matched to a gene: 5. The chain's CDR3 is CASSPRDRSTDTQYF. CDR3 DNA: TGTGCCAGCAGCCCCCGGGACAGAAGCACAGATACGCAGTATTTT.

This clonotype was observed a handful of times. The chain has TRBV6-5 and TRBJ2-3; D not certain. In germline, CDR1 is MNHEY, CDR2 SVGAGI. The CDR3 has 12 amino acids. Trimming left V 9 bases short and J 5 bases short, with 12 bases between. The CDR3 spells CASNALGDTQYF. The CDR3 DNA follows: TGTGCCAGTAACGCACTGGGAGATACGCAGTATTTT.

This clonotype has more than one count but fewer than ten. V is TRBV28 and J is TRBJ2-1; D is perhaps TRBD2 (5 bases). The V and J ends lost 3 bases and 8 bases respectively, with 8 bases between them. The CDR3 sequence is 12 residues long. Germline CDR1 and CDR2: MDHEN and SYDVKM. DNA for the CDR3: TGTGCCAGCAGTTTCACTAGGGATGAGCAGTTCTTC. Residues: CASSFTRDEQFF.

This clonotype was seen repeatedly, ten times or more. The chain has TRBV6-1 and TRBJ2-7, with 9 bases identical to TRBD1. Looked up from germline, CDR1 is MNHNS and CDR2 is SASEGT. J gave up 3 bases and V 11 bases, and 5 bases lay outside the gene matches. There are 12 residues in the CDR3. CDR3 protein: CAGLGQGYEQYF. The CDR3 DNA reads TGTGCCGGCCTGGGACAGGGCTACGAGCAGTACTTC.

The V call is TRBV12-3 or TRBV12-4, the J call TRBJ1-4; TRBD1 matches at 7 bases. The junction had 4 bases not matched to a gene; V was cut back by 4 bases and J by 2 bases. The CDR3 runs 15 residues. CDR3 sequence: CASSSTGQTNEKLFF. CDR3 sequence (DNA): TGTGCCAGCAGTTCGACGGGACAGACTAATGAAAAACTGTTTTTT.

The CDR3 is CSARSSGGGEQYF. CDR3 DNA: TGCAGTGCTAGATCCTCGGGGGGCGGCGAGCAGTACTTC. The J gene is TRBJ2-7, the V gene TRBV20-1, with D perhaps TRBD2 (7 bases). The CDR3 has 13 residues. Between the trimmed V and J ends, which lost 2 bases and 6 bases, there was a span of 14 bases. CDR1 is DFQATT and CDR2 is SNEGSKA in the germline V gene (reference sequence).

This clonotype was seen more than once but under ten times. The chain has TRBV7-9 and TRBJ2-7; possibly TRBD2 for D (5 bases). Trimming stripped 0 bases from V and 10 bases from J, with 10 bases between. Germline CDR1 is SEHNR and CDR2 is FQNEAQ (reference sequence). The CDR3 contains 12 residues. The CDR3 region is CASSLARGGQYF. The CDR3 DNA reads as TGTGCCAGCAGCTTAGCGCGAGGAGGTCAGTACTTC.

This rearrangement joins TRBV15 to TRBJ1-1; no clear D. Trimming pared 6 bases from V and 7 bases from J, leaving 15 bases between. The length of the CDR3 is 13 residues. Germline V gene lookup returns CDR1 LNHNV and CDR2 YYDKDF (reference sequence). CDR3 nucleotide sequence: TGTGCCACCAGTAATAGCCCGGGAGATGAAGCTTTCTTT. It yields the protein CATSNSPGDEAFF.

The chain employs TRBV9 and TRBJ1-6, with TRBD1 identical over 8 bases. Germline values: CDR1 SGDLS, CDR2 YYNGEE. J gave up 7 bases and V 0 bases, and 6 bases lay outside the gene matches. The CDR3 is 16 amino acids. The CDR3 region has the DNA TGTGCCAGCAGCGTAGATGGACAGGGTGGAAATTCACCCCTCCACTTT. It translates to CASSVDGQGGNSPLHF.

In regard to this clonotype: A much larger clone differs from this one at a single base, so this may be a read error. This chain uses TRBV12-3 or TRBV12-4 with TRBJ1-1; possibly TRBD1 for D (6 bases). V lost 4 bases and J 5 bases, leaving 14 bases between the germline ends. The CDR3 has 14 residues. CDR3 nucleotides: TGTGCCAGCAGTTCGACAGCGGGACAAACTGAAGCTTTCTTT. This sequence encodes CASSSTAGQTEAFF.

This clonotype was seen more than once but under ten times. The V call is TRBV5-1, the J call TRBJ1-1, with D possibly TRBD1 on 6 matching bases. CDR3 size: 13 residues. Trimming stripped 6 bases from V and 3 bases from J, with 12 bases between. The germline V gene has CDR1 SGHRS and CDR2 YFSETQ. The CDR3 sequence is CASKGDQDTEAFF. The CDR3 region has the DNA TGCGCCAGCAAGGGGGACCAAGACACTGAAGCTTTCTTT. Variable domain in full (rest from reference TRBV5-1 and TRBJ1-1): KAGVTQTPRYLIKTRGQQVTLSCSPISGHRSVSWYQQTPGQGLQFLFEYFSETQRNKGNFPGRFSGRQFSNSRSEMNVSTLELGDSALYLCASKGDQDTEAFFGQGTRLTVV.

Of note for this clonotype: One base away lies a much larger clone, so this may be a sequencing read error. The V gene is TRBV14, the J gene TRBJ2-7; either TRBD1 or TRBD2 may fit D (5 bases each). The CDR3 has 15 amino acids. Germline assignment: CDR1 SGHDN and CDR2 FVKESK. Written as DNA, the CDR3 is TGTACCAGCAGCCAAGCGGTGGGTAGGGGTTACGAGCAGTACTTC. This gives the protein CTSSQAVGRGYEQYF.

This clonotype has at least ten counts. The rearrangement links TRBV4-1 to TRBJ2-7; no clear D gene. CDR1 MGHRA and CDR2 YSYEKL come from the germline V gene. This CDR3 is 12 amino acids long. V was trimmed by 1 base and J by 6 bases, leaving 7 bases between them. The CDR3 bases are TGCGCCAGCAGCCAAGTAACGGGCGAGCAGTACTTC. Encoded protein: CASSQVTGEQYF.

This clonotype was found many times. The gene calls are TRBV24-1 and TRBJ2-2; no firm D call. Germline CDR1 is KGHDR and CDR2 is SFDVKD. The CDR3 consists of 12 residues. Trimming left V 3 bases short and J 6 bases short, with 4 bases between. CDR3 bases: TGTGCCACCAGTGATGGGTCCGGGGAGCTGTTTTTT. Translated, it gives CATSDGSGELFF.

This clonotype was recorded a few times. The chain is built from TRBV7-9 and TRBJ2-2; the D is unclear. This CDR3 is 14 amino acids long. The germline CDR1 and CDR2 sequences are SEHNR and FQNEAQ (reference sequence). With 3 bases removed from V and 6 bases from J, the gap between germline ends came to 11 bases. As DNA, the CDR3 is TGTGCCAGCAGCTTTCCCTTGGCTCCCGGGGAGCTGTTTTTT. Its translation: CASSFPLAPGELFF. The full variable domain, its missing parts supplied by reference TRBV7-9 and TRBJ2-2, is DTGVSQNPRHKITKRGQNVTFRCDPISEHNRLYWYRQTLGQGPEFLTYFQNEAQLEKSRLLSDRFSAERPKGSFSTLEIQRTEQGDSAMYLCASSFPLAPGELFFGEGSRLTVL.

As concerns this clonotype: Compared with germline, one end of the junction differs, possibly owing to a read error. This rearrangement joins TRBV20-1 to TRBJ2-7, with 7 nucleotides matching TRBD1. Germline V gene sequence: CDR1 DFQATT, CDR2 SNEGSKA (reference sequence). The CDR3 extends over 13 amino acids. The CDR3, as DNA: TGCAGTGCACGGGACAGCAACTCCTCCGAGCAGTCCTTC. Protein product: CSARDSNSSEQSF.